The subject of this entry is one T cell receptor (beta chain). MiXCR, applied by TCRdb to the 5' RACE reads, yields one record per CDR3 protein. The sample shows 6,000 to 9,000 distinct CDR3 sequences, around 5% of them seen only once. This entry is derived from a study of spatial heterogeneity in lung cancer. Study-wide background: Compared with alpha-chain sequences, beta-chain sequences were consistently detected in greater numbers.

Regarding time point: sample taken at primary tumor resection. Unsorted samples of tumor, nontumor lung or frozen PBMC had their whole RNA sequenced. The sample in question was PBMCs, obtained at surgery. The TCR originated in a male donor with early-stage non-small cell lung cancer.

CDR3 region: CASSPWYEQYF. DNA for the CDR3: TGTGCCAGCAGTCCCTGGTACGAGCAGTACTTC. The rearrangement links TRBV28 to TRBJ2-7; no definite D call. The V gene lost 5 bases and the J gene lost 4 bases, with 6 bases spanning the gap. The germline CDR1 and CDR2 sequences are MDHEN and SYDVKM. The CDR3 runs to 11 residues. The full variable domain, in which reference TRBV28 and TRBJ2-7 provide the parts outside the CDR3, is DVKVTQSSRYLVKRTGEKVFLECVQDMDHENMFWYRQDPGLGLRLIYFSYDVKMKEKGDIPEGYSVSREKKERFSLILESASTNQTSMYLCASSPWYEQYFGPGTRLTVT.